Each of the 11 T cell receptor beta chains below was sequenced from the same sample in a study of blood T cell repertoires in COVID-19. The protocol was immunoSEQ multiplex PCR, while the TCRdb copy is restricted to in-frame clones and leaves out a portion. The sample includes roughly 120,000 clones, 85% of them seen just once. What was sequenced was peripheral blood. The receptors were gathered from a man in his forties with acute or convalescent COVID-19.

V and J are TRBV6-1 and TRBJ1-5; 9 nucleotides line up with TRBD1. The CDR3 spans 16 residues. The ends lost 3 bases at V and 3 bases at J; junction bases unmatched: 6. CDR1 MNHNS and CDR2 SASEGT come from the germline V gene. The CDR3 is CASSDPGQGFNQPQHF. CDR3 coding DNA: TGTGCCAGCAGTGATCCGGGACAGGGTTTCAATCAGCCCCAGCATTTT.

The sample holds a few counts of this clone. The genes are TRBV5-8 and TRBJ2-5, with 8 bases identical to TRBD2. V lost 3 bases, J lost 3 bases, and 13 bases stayed unmatched. The CDR3 loop spans 17 amino acids. From germline, CDR1 is SGHTS and CDR2 YDEGEE. The CDR3 nucleotides read TGTGCCAGCAGCTCAGGTCGCCTAGCGGGCGTGAAAGAGACCCAGTACTTC. Translation gives CASSSGRLAGVKETQYF.

This clone was counted many times. This chain connects TRBV18 to TRBJ2-7; TRBD2 agrees at 7 bases. Losses at the gene ends were 7 bases for V and 3 bases for J; bases not matched to a gene: 12. CDR1 and CDR2 (germline): KGHSH, LQKENI. This CDR3 contains 15 residues. The CDR3 DNA follows: TGTGCCAGCTTCTTGGGGCAAGCGGGAAGCTACGAGCAGTACTTC. This translates into CASFLGQAGSYEQYF. The entire variable domain, with the rest obtained from reference TRBV18 and TRBJ2-7, is as follows: NAGVMQNPRHLVRRRGQEARLRCSPMKGHSHVYWYRQLPEEGLKFMVYLQKENIIDESGMPKERFSAEFPKEGPSILRIQQVVRGDSAAYFCASFLGQAGSYEQYFGPGTRLTVT.

In this sample, this clone turned up once. The chain couples TRBV7-2 to TRBJ2-7; D gene uncertain. This CDR3 is built from 13 residues. Trimming pared 4 bases from V and 4 bases from J, leaving 11 bases between. Germline CDR1 is SGHTA and CDR2 is FQGNSA. The chain's CDR3 is CASSSAGWYEQYF. CDR3 DNA sequence: TGTGCCAGCAGCTCCGCCGGGTGGTACGAGCAGTACTTC.

The chain recombines TRBV3-1 (or the pseudogene TRBV3-2) with TRBJ2-3; D is possibly TRBD2 (5 bases). Germline CDR1 is LGHDT and CDR2 is YNNKEL (reference sequence). V lost 0 bases, J lost 0 bases, and 19 bases lay in between. The CDR3 covers 19 residues. In DNA form, the CDR3 reads TGTGCCAGCAGCCAAGATCTGGAGAAAGCTAGCTCAAGCACAGATACGCAGTATTTT. This encodes CASSQDLEKASSSTDTQYF.

The chain has TRBV7-8 and TRBJ1-1; 11 bases map to TRBD1. V dropped 6 bases and J dropped 6; count of bases not matched to a gene: 9. Germline values: CDR1 SGHVS, CDR2 FQNEAQ. There are 15 residues in the CDR3. The chain's CDR3 is CASRHPGQGVAEAFF. In DNA, the CDR3 is TGTGCCAGCAGACATCCGGGACAGGGGGTGGCTGAAGCTTTCTTT. The whole variable domain, filled in from reference TRBV7-8 and TRBJ1-1, reads GAGVSQSPRYKVAKRGQDVALRCDPISGHVSLFWYQQALGQGPEFLTYFQNEAQLDKSGLPSDRFFAERPEGSVSTLKIQRTQQEDSAVYLCASRHPGQGVAEAFFGQGTRLTVV.

V gene TRBV7-2 combines with J gene TRBJ1-2, with TRBD1 identical over 7 bases. The CDR3 extends over 11 amino acids. V dropped 11 bases and J dropped 7; count of bases not matched to a gene: 7. Germline V lookup: CDR1 SGHTA, CDR2 FQGNSA. The CDR3 protein is CAGGTVSGYTF. The CDR3 DNA reads TGTGCCGGGGGGACAGTCAGTGGCTACACCTTC.

The chain is built from TRBV29-1 and TRBJ2-3; D not certain. Trimming left V 2 bases short and J 1 base short, with 10 bases between. Looked up from germline, CDR1 is SQVTM and CDR2 is ANQGSEA. CDR3 length equals 14 residues. The CDR3 DNA reads TGCAGCGTTGAATTCTTGGGCGGCACAGATACGCAGTATTTT. Translation: CSVEFLGGTDTQYF.

The V and J genes are TRBV7-2 and TRBJ2-3, with TRBD2 matching 7 bases. The CDR3 sequence is 13 residues long. Unmatched junction bases numbered 5, after V lost 8 bases and J lost 3 bases. Germline V lookup: CDR1 SGHTA, CDR2 FQGNSA. This CDR3 is CASGGDWTDTQYF. Here the CDR3 DNA reads TGTGCCAGCGGGGGGGATTGGACAGATACGCAGTATTTT.

Here the CDR3 reads CASSLDGDGLPLHF. CDR3 bases: TGTGCCAGCAGTCTGGACGGAGATGGACTACCCCTCCACTTT. The chain carries TRBV6-2 or TRBV6-3 and TRBJ1-6; no definite D call. This CDR3 region has 14 residues. Germline V gene sequence: CDR1 MNHEY, CDR2 SVGEGT. Trimming shortened V by 5 bases and J by 12 bases, and 17 bases separated the two germline ends.

The CDR3 here is CASSLAGRGKNIQYF. In DNA, the CDR3 is TGTGCCAGCAGCTTAGCGGGGCGGGGTAAAAACATTCAGTACTTC. V gene TRBV7-2 combines with J gene TRBJ2-4; D possibly corresponds to TRBD2 (6 bases). The CDR3 loop spans 15 amino acids. Germline values: CDR1 SGHTA, CDR2 FQGNSA. Trimming stripped 0 bases from V and 4 bases from J, with 10 bases between.